The 22 T cell receptor beta chains in this list originate from one sample, sequenced in a study of T-cell reconstitution after alpha-beta-depleted transplantation in children. The TCRbeta library incorporated unique molecular identifiers. Each CDR3 protein is one row after TCRdb ran MiXCR on the PCR reads. The data show hundreds of thousands of distinct CDR3 sequences, with 10% to 15% seen just once and 0.79% held by the top ten. The sample consisted of PBMCs, taken before TCRalphabeta/CD19-depleted stem cell transplant. Receptors were obtained from a girl aged 2 to 9 with congenital amegakaryocytic thrombocytopenia, due to receive a stem cell transplant.

The chain combines TRBV5-1 with TRBJ2-1; TRBD2 matches at 9 bases. The V segment lost 1 base and the J segment 8 bases; nucleotides outside the gene matches: 13. In germline, CDR1 is SGHRS, CDR2 YFSETQ. This CDR3 comprises 17 residues. Here the CDR3 reads CASSLMLAGRLEDEQFF. The CDR3 nucleotides are TGCGCCAGCAGCTTGATGCTAGCGGGAAGGTTAGAGGATGAGCAGTTCTTC.

This clonotype appeared a few times. The rearrangement links TRBV20-1 to TRBJ2-3; no clear D gene. Germline-derived CDR1 and CDR2 are DFQATT and SNEGSKA (reference sequence). V lost 2 bases and J lost 0, with 15 bases in between. This CDR3 is built from 16 residues. The CDR3 here is CSARFYGPPSTDTQYF. The CDR3 nucleotides read TGCAGTGCTAGATTTTATGGACCCCCTAGCACAGATACGCAGTATTTT.

The CDR3 bases are TGTGCCAGCATCGATTTGGGACGGACGAACACTGAAGCTTTCTTT. Its translation: CASIDLGRTNTEAFF. The chain uses TRBV7-9 and TRBJ1-1; D is possibly TRBD1 (5 bases). CDR3 length equals 15 residues. V lost 7 bases and J lost 1, with 16 bases in between. The germline V gene has CDR1 SEHNR and CDR2 FQNEAQ (reference sequence).

The chain employs TRBV2 and TRBJ2-5; no clear D gene. The CDR3 is made up of 12 amino acids. The V end lost 3 bases, the J end lost 7 bases, and 9 bases lay between the germline ends. CDR1 is SNHLY and CDR2 is FYNNEI in the germline V gene. The CDR3 nucleotides read TGTGCCAGCAGTGACCCCTGGGGGACCCAGTACTTC. Its translation is CASSDPWGTQYF.

This clonotype was counted ten times or more. The rearrangement uses TRBV6-1 and TRBJ1-1, with 8 positions matching TRBD1. The CDR3 has 16 residues. Germline V gives CDR1 MNHNS, CDR2 SASEGT. The V and J ends lost 3 bases and 2 bases, in that order; junction bases with no gene match: 8. DNA of the CDR3: TGTGCCAGCAGTGAGTGGGGCAGGGGGCTTAACACTGAAGCTTTCTTT. Residues: CASSEWGRGLNTEAFF.

This clonotype has a count of ten or more. The chain is built from TRBV20-1 and TRBJ2-2, with no clear D. V gave up 7 bases and J gave up 5 bases, with 14 bases separating them. This CDR3 is 13 amino acids long. Germline CDR1 and CDR2: DFQATT and SNEGSKA (reference sequence). The CDR3 DNA sequence: TGCAGTGGTCTCGGTAGAGCGACCGGGGAGCTGTTTTTT. Its protein product is CSGLGRATGELFF.

This clonotype was observed a handful of times. This sequence joins TRBV29-1 and TRBJ2-1; 9 bases are shared with TRBD2. The CDR3 runs to 21 residues. Germline loops: CDR1 SQVTM, CDR2 ANQGSEA. V gave up 8 bases and J gave up 3 bases; unmatched junction bases: 29. CDR3 protein: CSTWGPAGGPATRYFYNEQFF. The CDR3 region has the DNA TGCAGCACCTGGGGACCGGCGGGAGGGCCTGCAACGCGATACTTCTACAATGAGCAGTTCTTC.

There are many counts of this clonotype. The rearrangement joins TRBV5-1 to TRBJ2-1, with 10 bases that match TRBD2. Germline values: CDR1 SGHRS, CDR2 YFSETQ. V lost 6 bases, J lost 0 bases, and 3 bases stayed unmatched. The CDR3 has 15 amino acids. The CDR3 sequence is CASIPSGSSYNEQFF. CDR3 DNA: TGCGCCAGCATCCCTAGCGGGAGCTCCTACAATGAGCAGTTCTTC.

Many counts were recorded for this clonotype. The chain is built from TRBV7-9 and TRBJ1-1; D is unclear. The CDR3 is 13 amino acids. The V end lost 5 bases, the J end lost 3 bases, and 10 bases lay between the germline ends. Looked up from germline, CDR1 is SEHNR and CDR2 is FQNEAQ (reference sequence). CDR3 amino acids: CASSMDVYTEAFF. The CDR3 coding sequence is TGTGCCAGCAGCATGGACGTATACACTGAAGCTTTCTTT.

This clonotype appeared many times. The J gene is TRBJ1-2, the V gene TRBV29-1; 9 nucleotides agree with TRBD1. This CDR3 is 12 amino acids long. CDR1 and CDR2 from the germline V gene are SQVTM and ANQGSEA. V trimming: 7 bases; J trimming: 9 bases; junction bases outside the gene matches: 9. In DNA form, the CDR3 reads TGCAGCGCCGTCCCGGGACAGGGAAGCTACACCTTC. The encoded protein is CSAVPGQGSYTF. Filled out from reference TRBV29-1 and TRBJ1-2, the complete variable domain reads SAVISQKPSRDICQRGTSLTIQCQVDSQVTMMFWYRQQPGQSLTLIATANQGSEATYESGFVIDKFPISRPNLTFSTLTVSNMSPEDSSIYLCSAVPGQGSYTFGSGTRLTVV.

The rearrangement uses TRBV11-2 and TRBJ2-3, with 8 positions matching TRBD2. V lost 2 bases, J lost 0 bases, and 7 bases stayed unmatched. This CDR3 spans 17 amino acids. CDR1 SGHAT and CDR2 FQNNGV come from the germline V gene. CDR3: CASSLPTSGPSTDTQYF. The CDR3, as DNA: TGTGCCAGCAGCTTACCAACTAGCGGCCCTAGCACAGATACGCAGTATTTT.

The chain links TRBV7-6 to TRBJ1-5; D not certain. The CDR3 spans 15 residues. V was cut by 0 bases and J by 8 bases, with 14 bases left in between. Germline V gives CDR1 SGHVS, CDR2 FNYEAQ. The CDR3 DNA reads as TGTGCCAGCAGCTTAGCAGTAGGAGTACTTGAGCCCCAGCATTTT. Protein product: CASSLAVGVLEPQHF.

The V call is TRBV28, the J call TRBJ2-4; D is possibly TRBD1 (5 bases). Germline CDR1 reads MDHEN; CDR2 reads SYDVKM. The ends were cut back, 1 base at V and 0 bases at J, with 7 bases in the middle. This CDR3 is built from 15 residues. CDR3 bases: TGTGCCAGCAGTTTATCAGGGAAAGCCAAAAACATTCAGTACTTC. Residues: CASSLSGKAKNIQYF.

This clonotype was detected many times. The chain has TRBV24-1 and TRBJ2-7, with unresolved D. Per the germline V gene, CDR1 is KGHDR and CDR2 is SFDVKD. The germline V and J ends were trimmed by 5 bases and 3 bases, with 7 bases remaining between them. This CDR3 region has 12 residues. CDR3 nucleotides: TGTGCCACCAGTGGACCAGACTACGAGCAGTACTTC. Protein product: CATSGPDYEQYF.

This clonotype has ten or more counts. The gene calls are TRBV5-1 and TRBJ1-5; TRBD1 is a possible D gene (5 bases). V lost 2 bases to trimming and J lost 5 bases, with 11 bases between them. Germline V gene sequence: CDR1 SGHRS, CDR2 YFSETQ. The CDR3 has 14 residues. CDR3 sequence: CASSFDSLYQPQHF. Written as DNA, the CDR3 is TGCGCCAGCAGCTTCGACAGCCTATATCAGCCCCAGCATTTT. Variable domain in full (rest from reference TRBV5-1 and TRBJ1-5): KAGVTQTPRYLIKTRGQQVTLSCSPISGHRSVSWYQQTPGQGLQFLFEYFSETQRNKGNFPGRFSGRQFSNSRSEMNVSTLELGDSALYLCASSFDSLYQPQHFGDGTRLSIL.

This chain uses TRBV20-1 with TRBJ1-6, with 7 bases that match TRBD1. The CDR3 has 14 residues. Germline loops: CDR1 DFQATT, CDR2 SNEGSKA (reference sequence). The junction had 4 bases not matched to a gene; V was cut back by 2 bases and J by 6 bases. CDR3 sequence: CSARRGQVNSPLHF. The CDR3 DNA follows: TGCAGTGCTAGAAGGGGGCAGGTTAATTCACCCCTCCACTTT.

This clonotype has just a few counts. This chain joins TRBV5-1 and TRBJ2-7, with D perhaps matching TRBD1 (5 bases). Germline V gives CDR1 SGHRS, CDR2 YFSETQ. V gave up 4 bases and J gave up 3 bases, with 20 bases separating them. This CDR3 is 16 amino acids long. The CDR3 DNA sequence: TGCGCCAGCAGCCCCAGGTTTGGGGCACTAAACTACGAGCAGTACTTC. Encoded protein: CASSPRFGALNYEQYF.

This clonotype has a count of ten or more. This sequence joins TRBV12-3 or TRBV12-4 and TRBJ2-3, with 10 bases fitting TRBD2. The trim removed 5 bases at V and 2 bases at J, leaving 7 bases unmatched. This CDR3 spans 16 amino acids. CDR3 sequence reads: CASSQILAGVTDTQYF. The DNA for the CDR3 is TGTGCCAGCAGTCAGATCCTAGCGGGGGTCACAGATACGCAGTATTTT.

V gene TRBV12-3 or TRBV12-4 combines with J gene TRBJ2-5, with D perhaps TRBD2 (5 bases). Trimming removed 5 bases at V and 2 bases at J, with 12 bases between. The CDR3 has 14 residues. This CDR3 reads CASSGETGQETQYF. CDR3 sequence (DNA): TGTGCCAGCAGTGGGGAGACTGGACAAGAGACCCAGTACTTC.

In its sample, this clonotype was seen many times. J is TRBJ2-7 and V is TRBV12-5; D not certain. The V end lost 0 bases, the J end lost 3 bases, and 15 bases lay between the germline ends. The germline V gene encodes CDR1 LGHNT and CDR2 FRNRAP. This CDR3 region has 16 residues. CDR3 region: CASGLVLGTGLYEQYF. CDR3 DNA: TGTGCTAGTGGTTTGGTATTGGGAACGGGCCTCTACGAGCAGTACTTC.

There are many counts of this clonotype. CDR3 loop: CASSYLDTQYF. CDR3 DNA: TGTGCCAGCAGTTACTTAGATACGCAGTATTTT. V gene TRBV6-5 combines with J gene TRBJ2-3; D is unresolved. The CDR3 consists of 11 residues. V was pared by 1 base and J by 5 bases, with 1 base between. Germline CDR1 is MNHEY and CDR2 is SVGAGI.

The chain joins TRBV12-3 or TRBV12-4 to TRBJ2-7, with D hard to call. V dropped 8 bases and J dropped 3 bases, with 11 bases sitting between them. The CDR3 runs 12 residues. The CDR3 loop reads CASSKERYEQYF. For the CDR3, the DNA is TGTGCCAGCTCGAAGGAGCGCTACGAGCAGTACTTC.